A single sample is the source of the 27 T cell receptor beta chains below, sequenced in a study of radiotherapy plus CTLA-4 blockade in lung cancer. The data were produced by immunoSEQ multiplex PCR, yet TCRdb's version contains in-frame clones alone and is incomplete. The table lists roughly 110,000 clones, 85% to 90% of them singletons. The material sequenced was peripheral blood, taken from a patient treated with radiotherapy plus ipilimumab. All receptors derive from a human donor with non-small cell lung cancer that progressed on radiotherapy plus ipilimumab. Some clones in this sample may be carry-over from other donors' samples.

The chain couples TRBV4-2 to TRBJ2-3; 7 positions agree with TRBD1. The CDR3 extends over 15 amino acids. CDR1 and CDR2 (germline): LGHNA, YNFKEQ. With 0 bases clipped from V and 10 bases from J, the junction kept 10 bases outside the gene matches. CDR3 in amino acids: CASSQDQGTVEAQYF. CDR3 sequence (DNA): TGTGCCAGCAGCCAAGATCAAGGGACAGTTGAGGCGCAGTATTTT.

This chain links TRBV29-1 with TRBJ2-7; D gene uncertain. V lost 4 bases to trimming and J lost 3 bases, with 13 bases between them. The germline CDR1 and CDR2 sequences are SQVTM and ANQGSEA. The CDR3 sequence is 13 residues long. The CDR3 DNA reads TGCAGCGTTGCCGGCAGGTTTAGCTACGAGCAGTACTTC. Protein: CSVAGRFSYEQYF.

In DNA form, the CDR3 reads TGTGCCAGCAGCATAGAGACCCAGTACTTC. It specifies CASSIETQYF. The V and J genes are TRBV7-9 and TRBJ2-5; D is undetermined. The CDR3 contains 10 residues. Germline V gene sequence: CDR1 SEHNR, CDR2 FQNEAQ (reference sequence). Trimming removed 5 bases at V and 4 bases at J, with 2 bases between.

The CDR3 DNA is TGTGCCAGCAGTTCAAAAGGGACGAGGGTCACTGAAGCTTTCTTT. This encodes CASSSKGTRVTEAFF. V usage is TRBV27 and J usage is TRBJ1-1; a possible D gene is TRBD1 (5 bases). The CDR3 consists of 15 residues. Germline loops: CDR1 MNHEY, CDR2 SMNVEV (reference sequence). Trimming stripped 4 bases from V and 4 bases from J, with 16 bases between.

The chain carries TRBV7-2 and TRBJ1-2; D remains unclear. The CDR3 loop spans 13 amino acids. V lost 1 base and J lost 0, with 3 bases in between. Germline CDR1 SGHTA, CDR2 FQGNSA. The chain's CDR3 is CASSLVPNYGYTF. Written as DNA, the CDR3 is TGTGCCAGCAGCTTAGTTCCTAACTATGGCTACACCTTC.

This clone showed up just once. This chain connects TRBV7-3 to TRBJ2-1; D is ambiguous. V lost 3 bases, J lost 6 bases, and 9 bases lay in between. The CDR3 length is 13 residues. Germline-derived CDR1 and CDR2 are SGHTA and FQGTGA. The CDR3 DNA sequence: TGTGCCAGCAGCTTTTGGGTCGGCAATGAGCAGTTCTTC. Translating it yields CASSFWVGNEQFF.

This sequence joins TRBV19 and TRBJ1-2, with a possible D match to TRBD1 (6 bases). This CDR3 spans 16 amino acids. Germline V gene sequence: CDR1 LNHDA, CDR2 SQIVND (reference sequence). V was clipped by 6 bases and J by 4 bases, with 21 bases between them. As DNA, the CDR3 is TGTGCCAGTAGGCCCCTAGGGGGACCTATCCTCTATGGCTACACCTTC. Translating it yields CASRPLGGPILYGYTF. Full variable domain (missing parts from reference TRBV19 and TRBJ1-2): DGGITQSPKYLFRKEGQNVTLSCEQNLNHDAMYWYRQDPGQGLRLIYYSQIVNDFQKGDIAEGYSVSREKKESFPLTVTSAQKNPTAFYLCASRPLGGPILYGYTFGSGTRLTVV.

The chain combines TRBV28 with TRBJ1-4, with a weak D call TRBD1 (5 bases). CDR1 and CDR2 from the germline V gene are MDHEN and SYDVKM. Trimming cost V 4 bases and J 5 bases, with 11 bases left between them. This CDR3 has 14 residues. DNA of the CDR3: TGTGCCAGCAGTTCCGGGACTCTCAATGAAAAACTGTTTTTT. Encoded protein: CASSSGTLNEKLFF.

V and J are TRBV5-8 and TRBJ2-3, with TRBD1 matching over 8 bases. J gave up 5 bases and V 0 bases, and 8 bases lay outside the gene matches. The germline gives CDR1 SGHTS, CDR2 YDEGEE. The length of the CDR3 is 16 residues. The CDR3 DNA sequence: TGTGCCAGCAGCTTGGGGGCTGGACAGGGTTTAGATACGCAGTATTTT. Translation gives CASSLGAGQGLDTQYF. Looking up the rest from reference TRBV5-8 and TRBJ2-3 gives the full variable domain: EAGVTQSPTHLIKTRGQQATLRCSPISGHTSVYWYQQALGLGLQFLLWYDEGEERNRGNFPPRFSGRQFPNYSSELNVNALELEDSALYLCASSLGAGQGLDTQYFGPGTRLTVL.

This chain connects TRBV5-4 to TRBJ2-7, with a possible D match to TRBD1 (6 bases). Trimming removed 2 bases from V and 3 bases from J, with 12 bases in between. The V gene's germline CDR1 is SGHNT and CDR2 YYREEE (reference sequence). CDR3 size: 14 residues. CDR3 DNA: TGTGCCAGCAGCTTAACGGGACACAGCTACGAGCAGTACTTC. Its protein product is CASSLTGHSYEQYF.

In DNA form, the CDR3 reads TGTGCCAGTAGCGACAGGGGAGCCTATAATTCACCCCTCCACTTT. Encoded protein: CASSDRGAYNSPLHF. This chain links TRBV19 with TRBJ1-6; 8 nucleotides align to TRBD1. The CDR3 length is 15 residues. The J segment lost 2 bases and the V segment lost 6 bases, leaving 3 bases of the junction unmatched. CDR1 is LNHDA, CDR2 SQIVND, per germline (reference sequence).

The chain links TRBV6-1 to TRBJ1-2, with D possibly matching TRBD1 (5 bases). Germline CDR1 is MNHNS and CDR2 is SASEGT. V was clipped by 6 bases and J by 3 bases, with 17 bases between them. The CDR3 sequence is 15 residues long. As DNA, the CDR3 is TGTGCCAGCAGCCCACCGGGTGGGGCAGACTATGGCTACACCTTC. Protein product: CASSPPGGADYGYTF.

This chain joins TRBV7-9 and TRBJ2-3; maybe TRBD1 (5 bases). This CDR3 region has 15 residues. V was clipped by 1 base and J by 2 bases, with 10 bases between them. Germline-derived CDR1 and CDR2 are SEHNR and FQNEAQ (reference sequence). The CDR3 loop is CASSLGRANTDTQYF. CDR3 DNA sequence: TGTGCCAGCAGCTTAGGCAGGGCTAACACAGATACGCAGTATTTT.

The rearrangement uses TRBV25-1 and TRBJ1-6, with D possibly TRBD1 on 6 matching bases. V lost 6 bases, J lost 0 bases, and 12 bases lay in between. Looked up from germline, CDR1 is MGHDK and CDR2 is SYGVNS. The CDR3 has 16 residues. CDR3 residues: CASRDRPSSYNSPLHF. CDR3 sequence (DNA): TGTGCCAGCAGAGACAGGCCGAGCTCCTATAATTCACCCCTCCACTTT.

The chain combines TRBV4-3 with TRBJ2-2; no clear D gene. Germline CDR1 is LGHNA and CDR2 is YSLEER. The V end lost 2 bases, the J end lost 1 base, and 8 bases lay between the germline ends. The CDR3 totals 15 residues. Written as DNA, the CDR3 is TGCGCCAGCAGCCAAAACCGGCTGAACACCGGGGAGCTGTTTTTT. This sequence encodes CASSQNRLNTGELFF.

This chain links TRBV2 with TRBJ2-3; D not certain. CDR3 length equals 14 residues. The ends were cut back, 6 bases at V and 2 bases at J, with 12 bases in the middle. The germline gives CDR1 SNHLY, CDR2 FYNNEI. The CDR3 sequence: CASRNQVHTDTQYF. The CDR3 DNA reads as TGTGCCAGCAGGAACCAGGTCCACACAGATACGCAGTATTTT.

The rearrangement links TRBV27 to TRBJ1-6, with no clear D. Germline V lookup: CDR1 MNHEY, CDR2 SMNVEV (reference sequence). CDR3 length equals 15 residues. With 1 base removed from V and 10 bases from J, the gap between germline ends came to 14 bases. CDR3 amino acids: CASSLFKEGWSPLHF. The CDR3, as DNA: TGTGCCAGCAGTTTATTTAAAGAGGGATGGTCACCCCTCCACTTT.

V usage is TRBV11-1 and J usage is TRBJ1-3; no reliable D call. Trimming left V 4 bases short and J 0 bases short, with 7 bases between. The CDR3 covers 14 residues. The germline CDR1 and CDR2 sequences are SGHAT and FQDESV (reference sequence). DNA of the CDR3: TGTGCCAGCAGCTGGACTCGCTCTGGAAACACCATATATTTT. Translated: CASSWTRSGNTIYF.

The chain has TRBV27 and TRBJ2-2, with 7 bases that match TRBD2. CDR1 and CDR2 from the germline V gene are MNHEY and SMNVEV (reference sequence). V shed 3 bases and J 4 bases; nucleotides not matched to a gene: 5. The CDR3 loop spans 15 amino acids. CDR3 coding DNA: TGTGCCAGCAGTTTGTGGGGCGGGAGCACCGGGGAGCTGTTTTTT. The encoded protein is CASSLWGGSTGELFF.

The chain couples TRBV4-2 to TRBJ2-5; D uncertain. CDR1 is LGHNA, CDR2 YNFKEQ, per germline. The CDR3 covers 14 residues. V lost 4 bases, J lost 2 bases, and 11 bases lay in between. This chain's CDR3 is CASSRQDLQETQYF. CDR3 sequence (DNA): TGTGCCAGCAGCCGGCAGGACCTGCAAGAGACCCAGTACTTC.

The chain links TRBV19 to TRBJ1-2, with a weak D call TRBD1 (5 bases). Germline V gene lookup returns CDR1 LNHDA and CDR2 SQIVND (reference sequence). The CDR3 is 15 amino acids. With 5 bases removed from V and 0 bases from J, the gap between germline ends came to 13 bases. As DNA, the CDR3 is TGTGCCAGTAGTGATCCAGGGACCGCTAACTATGGCTACACCTTC. Its protein product is CASSDPGTANYGYTF.

This chain links TRBV18 with TRBJ1-4; D is perhaps TRBD1 (6 bases). CDR3 length equals 14 residues. Germline CDR1 KGHSH, CDR2 LQKENI. Trimming left V 4 bases short and J 7 bases short, with 13 bases between. CDR3 DNA: TGTGCCAGCTCACGACAGGACTTGGGTGAAAAACTGTTTTTT. It is translated as CASSRQDLGEKLFF.

V usage is TRBV4-3 and J usage is TRBJ1-1, with D possibly being TRBD1 (5 bases). Germline V gives CDR1 LGHNA, CDR2 YSLEER. The CDR3 has 15 amino acids. V gave up 0 bases and J gave up 4 bases, with 12 bases separating them. The CDR3 is CASSQEGSGGTEAFF. DNA for the CDR3: TGCGCCAGCAGCCAAGAGGGCAGTGGGGGCACTGAAGCTTTCTTT.

V is TRBV5-4 and J is TRBJ1-1; possibly TRBD1 for D (5 bases). V was shortened by 0 bases and J by 4 bases, with 7 bases between the two germline ends. The germline CDR1 and CDR2 sequences are SGHNT and YYREEE (reference sequence). The CDR3 spans 13 residues. CDR3 region: CASSLDQGTEAFF. The CDR3 DNA sequence: TGTGCCAGCAGCTTGGATCAGGGCACTGAAGCTTTCTTT.

This chain links TRBV28 with TRBJ2-3, with 8 bases matching TRBD2. This CDR3 spans 19 amino acids. Trimming at V came to 3 bases and at J to 2 bases, leaving 16 bases not matched to a gene. Germline CDR1 reads MDHEN; CDR2 reads SYDVKM. This CDR3 is CASSLAWAGGPLSTDTQYF. DNA of the CDR3: TGTGCCAGCAGTTTGGCGTGGGCGGGGGGACCCTTATCCACAGATACGCAGTATTTT. Together with reference TRBV28 and TRBJ2-3, the CDR3 gives the full variable domain: DVKVTQSSRYLVKRTGEKVFLECVQDMDHENMFWYRQDPGLGLRLIYFSYDVKMKEKGDIPEGYSVSREKKERFSLILESASTNQTSMYLCASSLAWAGGPLSTDTQYFGPGTRLTVL.

V is TRBV12-5 and J is TRBJ2-7, with 9 nucleotides matching TRBD1. The junction had 12 bases not matched to a gene; V was cut back by 4 bases and J by 2 bases. CDR3 length equals 17 residues. In germline, CDR1 is LGHNT, CDR2 FRNRAP. CDR3 nucleotide sequence: TGTGCTAGTGGTTCATACCCGGGACAGGGTTCTGCCTACGAGCAGTACTTC. This encodes CASGSYPGQGSAYEQYF.

CDR3 coding DNA: TGCGCCAGCAGCCAAGGACAGGGTGGCTATGGCTACACCTTC. Protein: CASSQGQGGYGYTF. J is TRBJ1-2 and V is TRBV5-1; 8 bases fit TRBD1. Per germline, CDR1 SGHRS and CDR2 YFSETQ. The CDR3 is made up of 14 amino acids. V was pared by 4 bases and J by 4 bases, with 6 bases of the junction left unmatched.